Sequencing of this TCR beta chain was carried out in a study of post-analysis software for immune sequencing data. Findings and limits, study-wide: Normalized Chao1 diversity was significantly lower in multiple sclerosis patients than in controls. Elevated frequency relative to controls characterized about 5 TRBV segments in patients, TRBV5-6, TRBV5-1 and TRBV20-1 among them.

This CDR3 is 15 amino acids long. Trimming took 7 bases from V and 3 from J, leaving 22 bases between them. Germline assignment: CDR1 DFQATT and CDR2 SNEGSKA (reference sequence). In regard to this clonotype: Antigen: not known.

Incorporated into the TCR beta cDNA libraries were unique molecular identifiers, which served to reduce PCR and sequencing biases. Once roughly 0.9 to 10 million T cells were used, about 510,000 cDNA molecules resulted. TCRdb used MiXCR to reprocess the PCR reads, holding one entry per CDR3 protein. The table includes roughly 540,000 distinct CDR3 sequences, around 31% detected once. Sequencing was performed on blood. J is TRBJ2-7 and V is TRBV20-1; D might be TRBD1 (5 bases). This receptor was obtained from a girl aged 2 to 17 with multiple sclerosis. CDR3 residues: CSGTSFSDSRYEQYF. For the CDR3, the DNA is TGCAGTGGTACCTCGTTTAGTGACAGCCGCTACGAGCAGTACTTC.